These 11 T cell receptor beta chains came from one sample sequenced in a study of blood T cell repertoires in COVID-19. The method was immunoSEQ multiplex PCR; TCRdb's version includes in-frame clones alone and lacks a portion of them. The sample has approximately 210,000 clones, 70% to 90% seen once. Specimen: peripheral blood. These TCRs come from a woman aged 50 to 65 with active or convalescent COVID-19.

The chain has TRBV3-1 (or the pseudogene TRBV3-2) and TRBJ1-1; D unclear. CDR1 is LGHDT, CDR2 YNNKEL, per germline (reference sequence). The length of the CDR3 is 12 residues. V lost 1 base to trimming and J lost 4 bases, with 4 bases between them. The CDR3 here is CASSQVGTEAFF. The CDR3 DNA follows: TGTGCCAGCAGCCAAGTCGGCACTGAAGCTTTCTTT.

The V call is TRBV15, the J call TRBJ1-1; D may be TRBD1 (6 bases). Deletions cut 6 bases from V and 7 bases from J, with 18 bases between. The germline CDR1 and CDR2 sequences are LNHNV and YYDKDF (reference sequence). This CDR3 spans 14 amino acids. CDR3 DNA sequence: TGTGCCACCAGAACACAGGGTGCCGCGGGTGAAGCTTTCTTT. Residues: CATRTQGAAGEAFF.

V gene TRBV10-3 combines with J gene TRBJ1-5, with 9 bases identical to TRBD1. The length of the CDR3 is 15 residues. In germline, CDR1 is ENHRY, CDR2 SYGVKD. Trimming cost V 3 bases and J 5 bases; bases outside gene matches: 5. The CDR3 here is CAISDSDRGYQPQHF. The CDR3 nucleotides read TGTGCCATCAGTGATTCCGACAGGGGGTATCAGCCCCAGCATTTT.

A note on this clone: Additional DNA sequences in this sample encode the identical CDR3. V gene TRBV5-1 combines with J gene TRBJ2-1; TRBD2 agrees at 9 bases. CDR3 length: 16 residues. Germline V gene sequence: CDR1 SGHRS, CDR2 YFSETQ. The V segment lost 3 bases and the J segment 0 bases; nucleotides outside the gene matches: 4. CDR3: CASSSTSGGSYNEQFF. The CDR3 DNA reads as TGCGCCAGCAGCTCGACTAGCGGTGGCTCCTACAATGAGCAGTTCTTC.

The V and J genes are TRBV2 and TRBJ1-5; no clear D. This CDR3 region has 15 residues. Trimming cost V 7 bases and J 5 bases, with 18 bases left between them. Per germline, CDR1 SNHLY and CDR2 FYNNEI. The DNA for the CDR3 is TGTGCCAGCAAAAGATCGGACGGAGGTTATCAGCCCCAGCATTTT. It codes for CASKRSDGGYQPQHF.

The J gene is TRBJ2-5, the V gene TRBV6-5; 9 bases map to TRBD2. J was trimmed by 0 bases and V by 4 bases; bases with no gene match: 3. The CDR3 contains 15 residues. The V gene's germline CDR1 is MNHEY and CDR2 SVGAGI. The CDR3 bases are TGTGCCAGCAGTTCTAGCGGGACGTACCAAGAGACCCAGTACTTC. Translation: CASSSSGTYQETQYF.

This clone was detected only a few times. This sample also contains other DNA sequences that code for the same CDR3. The chain couples TRBV28 to TRBJ1-5; 8 bases are a match to TRBD1. The CDR3 is 16 residues long. V gave up 5 bases and J gave up 2 bases; unmatched junction bases: 8. Germline V gene sequence: CDR1 MDHEN, CDR2 SYDVKM. The CDR3 bases are TGTGCCAGCAGTCCACGGACAGGGATGGGCAATCAGCCCCAGCATTTT. Amino acids: CASSPRTGMGNQPQHF.

This chain uses TRBV19 with TRBJ1-2; 9 positions match TRBD1. Germline values: CDR1 LNHDA, CDR2 SQIVND (reference sequence). The CDR3 has 15 amino acids. V shed 7 bases, J shed 2 bases, and the junction held 8 bases outside the gene matches. The CDR3 bases are TGTGCCAGTATAACTACAGGGGGCAGGAACTATGGCTACACCTTC. Translated: CASITTGGRNYGYTF.

The rearrangement uses TRBV28 and TRBJ1-3; 7 bases match TRBD1. This CDR3 is built from 15 residues. J gave up 0 bases and V 6 bases, and 5 bases lay outside the gene matches. Germline assignment: CDR1 MDHEN and CDR2 SYDVKM. The CDR3 nucleotides read TGTGCCAGCAGCCGTACAGGGGACTCTGGAAACACCATATATTTT. Translated, it gives CASSRTGDSGNTIYF.

The CDR3 is CASSFAGLNTEAFF. The CDR3 DNA sequence: TGTGCCAGCAGTTTTGCGGGATTGAACACTGAAGCTTTCTTT. The gene calls are TRBV28 and TRBJ1-1; D is uncertain. This CDR3 is 14 amino acids long. Germline CDR1 reads MDHEN; CDR2 reads SYDVKM. Trimming cost V 3 bases and J 0 bases, with 8 bases left between them.

The rearrangement joins TRBV28 to TRBJ1-1; 7 positions agree with TRBD1. The CDR3 covers 18 residues. Looked up from germline, CDR1 is MDHEN and CDR2 is SYDVKM. Trimming took 5 bases from V and 6 from J; bases not matched to a gene: 21. CDR3 amino acids: CASSPTGLAKTLEAEAFF. CDR3 DNA sequence: TGTGCCAGCAGTCCGACAGGGCTCGCGAAAACTTTGGAGGCTGAAGCTTTCTTT.